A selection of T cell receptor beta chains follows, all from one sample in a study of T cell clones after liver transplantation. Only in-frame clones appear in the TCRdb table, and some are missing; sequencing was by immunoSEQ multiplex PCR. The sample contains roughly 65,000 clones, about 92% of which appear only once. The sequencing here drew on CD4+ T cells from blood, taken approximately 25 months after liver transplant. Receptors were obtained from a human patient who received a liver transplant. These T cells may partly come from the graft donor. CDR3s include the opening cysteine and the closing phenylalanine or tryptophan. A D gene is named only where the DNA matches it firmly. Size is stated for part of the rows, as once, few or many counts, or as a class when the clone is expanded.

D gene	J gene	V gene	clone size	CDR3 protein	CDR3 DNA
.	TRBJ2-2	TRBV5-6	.	CASSLIIAGELFF	TGTGCCAGCAGCTTAATAATAGCCGGGGAGCTGTTTTTT
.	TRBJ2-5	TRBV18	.	CASSPSSQETQYF	TGTGCCAGCTCACCAAGCTCCCAAGAGACCCAGTACTTC
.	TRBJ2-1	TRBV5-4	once	CASSAGTSRNEQFF	TGTGCCAGCAGCGCGGGGACAAGTCGCAATGAGCAGTTCTTC
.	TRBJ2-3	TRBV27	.	CASSFSRVQSGDTQYF	TGTGCCAGCAGTTTTTCCCGGGTCCAATCTGGTGATACGCAGTATTTT
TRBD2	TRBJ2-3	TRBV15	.	CATSRGTSGSTDTQYF	TGTGCCACCAGCAGGGGGACTAGCGGGAGCACAGATACGCAGTATTTT
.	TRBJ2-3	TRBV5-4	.	CASSSPLTDTQYF	TGTGCCAGCAGCTCACCGCTCACAGATACGCAGTATTTT
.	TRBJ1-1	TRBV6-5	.	CASSYDTYTEAFF	TGTGCCAGCAGTTACGACACCTACACTGAAGCTTTCTTT
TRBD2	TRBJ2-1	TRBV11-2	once	CASSLGLADNEQFF	TGTGCCAGCAGCCTTGGACTAGCAGACAATGAGCAGTTCTTC
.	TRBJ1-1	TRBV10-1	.	CASSDGRRDTEAFF	TGCGCCAGCAGTGATGGGCGGAGGGACACTGAAGCTTTCTTT
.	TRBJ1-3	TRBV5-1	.	CASRQDTGNTIYF	TGCGCCAGCAGACAGGATACGGGAAACACCATATATTTT
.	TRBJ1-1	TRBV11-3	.	CASSLAPVNTEAFF	TGTGCCAGCAGCTTAGCTCCCGTGAACACTGAAGCTTTCTTT
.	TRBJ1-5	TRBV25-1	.	CARRENSNQPQHF	TGTGCACGAAGGGAGAATAGCAATCAGCCCCAGCATTTT
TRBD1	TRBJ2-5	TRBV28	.	CASSLGTGGLETQYF	TGTGCCAGCAGTTTAGGGACAGGGGGCTTAGAGACCCAGTACTTC
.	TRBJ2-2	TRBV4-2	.	CASSQDGQTGELFF	TGTGCCAGCAGCCAAGATGGACAGACCGGGGAGCTGTTTTTT
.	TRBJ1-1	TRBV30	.	CAYIGRGMNTEAFF	TGTGCCTACATAGGACGGGGGATGAACACTGAAGCTTTCTTT
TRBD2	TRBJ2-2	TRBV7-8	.	CASSLGLADATGELFF	TGTGCCAGCAGCCTCGGACTAGCGGATGCCACCGGGGAGCTGTTTTTT
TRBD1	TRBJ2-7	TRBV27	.	CASSWDRTYEQYF	TGTGCCAGCAGTTGGGACAGAACCTACGAGCAGTACTTC
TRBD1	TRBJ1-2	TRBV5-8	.	CASSRTPATGSAGYTF	TGTGCCAGCAGCCGCACCCCCGCGACAGGGTCTGCGGGCTACACCTTC
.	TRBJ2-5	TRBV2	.	CASRAGGETQYF	TGTGCCAGCAGGGCGGGTGGGGAGACCCAGTACTTC
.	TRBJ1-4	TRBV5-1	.	CASSLDDTPATNEKLFF	TGCGCCAGCAGCTTGGATGACACCCCGGCAACTAATGAAAAACTGTTTTTT
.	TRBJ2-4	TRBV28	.	CASSPETGAKNIQYF	TGTGCCAGCAGTCCAGAGACAGGAGCCAAAAACATTCAGTACTTC
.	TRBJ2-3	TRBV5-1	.	CASSLGVIQGSDTQYF	TGCGCCAGCAGCTTGGGGGTAATACAGGGAAGCGATACGCAGTATTTT
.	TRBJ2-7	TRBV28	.	CASSRAGVPYEQYF	TGTGCCAGCAGCCGGGCTGGGGTCCCCTACGAGCAGTACTTC
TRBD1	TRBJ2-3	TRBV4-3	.	CASSRGQGNTDTQYF	TGCGCCAGCAGCCGGGGACAGGGGAACACAGATACGCAGTATTTT
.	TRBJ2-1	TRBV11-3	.	CASSEGGDEQFF	TGTGCCAGCAGCGAAGGAGGAGATGAGCAGTTCTTC
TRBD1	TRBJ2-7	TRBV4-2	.	CASGQAADRGLSYEQYF	TGTGCCAGCGGCCAAGCGGCCGACAGGGGGTTATCATACGAGCAGTACTTC
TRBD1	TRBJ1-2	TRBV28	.	CASSYAGTAYGYTF	TGTGCCAGCAGCTACGCCGGGACAGCTTATGGCTACACCTTC
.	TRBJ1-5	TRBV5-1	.	CASSPDSSNQPQHF	TGCGCCAGCAGTCCCGACAGTAGCAATCAGCCCCAGCATTTT
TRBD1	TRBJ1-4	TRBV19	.	CASSTQTGGEKLFF	TGTGCCAGTAGTACTCAGACAGGGGGTGAAAAACTGTTTTTT
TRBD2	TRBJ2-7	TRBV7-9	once	CASSPTSGPTYEQYF	TGTGCCAGCAGCCCCACTAGCGGACCCACCTACGAGCAGTACTTC
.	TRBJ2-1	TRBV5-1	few	CASSLEGVRFF	TGCGCCAGCAGCTTGGAGGGGGTTCGCTTCTTC
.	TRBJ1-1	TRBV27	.	CASSFLQGTTEAFF	TGTGCCAGCAGTTTCCTTCAGGGGACCACTGAAGCTTTCTTT
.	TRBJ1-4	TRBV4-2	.	CASSQDRLFF	TGTGCCAGCAGCCAAGACAGGCTGTTTTTT
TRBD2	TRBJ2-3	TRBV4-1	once	CASSQDIGLAIYTQYF	TGCGCCAGCAGCCAAGATATCGGACTAGCTATATATACGCAGTATTTT
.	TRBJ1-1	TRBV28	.	CASETGASGDTEAFF	TGTGCCAGCGAAACCGGGGCTTCAGGGGACACTGAAGCTTTCTTT
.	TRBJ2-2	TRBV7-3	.	CASSGSGTMNTGELFF	TGTGCCAGCAGCGGGTCCGGGACCATGAACACCGGGGAGCTGTTTTTT
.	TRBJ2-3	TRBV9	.	CASSVGPLGTDTQYF	TGTGCCAGCAGCGTAGGCCCCCTGGGCACAGATACGCAGTATTTT
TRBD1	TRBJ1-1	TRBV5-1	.	CASSRTGQGMGNTEAFF	TGCGCCAGCAGTCGGACGGGACAGGGTATGGGGAACACTGAAGCTTTCTTT
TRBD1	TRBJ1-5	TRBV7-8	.	CASSLGTGKDQPQHF	TGTGCCAGCAGCTTAGGGACAGGGAAGGATCAGCCCCAGCATTTT
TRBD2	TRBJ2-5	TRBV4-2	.	CASSQYAGGQETQYF	TGTGCCAGCAGCCAATATGCGGGGGGCCAAGAGACCCAGTACTTC
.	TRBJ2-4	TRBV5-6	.	CASSLLRGPNIQYF	TGTGCCAGCAGCTTGCTCCGGGGGCCAAACATTCAGTACTTC
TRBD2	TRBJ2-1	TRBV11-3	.	CASSQEGLAGGMEQFF	TGTGCCAGCAGTCAAGAGGGACTAGCGGGAGGGATGGAGCAGTTCTTC
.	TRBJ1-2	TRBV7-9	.	CASSLEVRGYTF	TGTGCCAGCAGCTTAGAGGTGCGGGGCTACACCTTC
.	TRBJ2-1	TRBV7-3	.	CASSLGLADYNEQFF	TGTGCCAGCAGCTTAGGCTTAGCAGATTACAATGAGCAGTTCTTC
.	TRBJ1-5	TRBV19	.	CASSQFGGGEGQPQHF	TGTGCCAGTAGCCAATTTGGGGGGGGCGAAGGACAGCCCCAGCATTTT
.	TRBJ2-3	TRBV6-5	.	CASNYLGTDTQYF	TGTGCCAGCAACTACCTCGGGACAGATACGCAGTATTTT
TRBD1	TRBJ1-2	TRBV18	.	CASSPRGGADYGYTF	TGTGCCAGCTCACCTAGAGGGGGCGCGGACTATGGCTACACCTTC
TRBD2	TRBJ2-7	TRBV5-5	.	CASSLAPSGRASEQYF	TGTGCCAGCAGCTTGGCCCCAAGCGGGAGGGCCTCCGAGCAGTACTTC
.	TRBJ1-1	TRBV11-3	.	CASSLETLNEAFF	TGTGCCAGCAGCTTAGAAACCCTTAATGAAGCTTTCTTT
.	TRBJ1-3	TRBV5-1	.	CASSLYGESGNTIYF	TGCGCCAGCAGCTTATATGGGGAGTCTGGAAACACCATATATTTT
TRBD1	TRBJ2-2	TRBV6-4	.	CASSPDRAGELFF	TGTGCCAGCAGTCCGGACAGGGCCGGGGAGCTGTTTTTT